This record concerns one T cell receptor (beta chain) sequence. TCRdb used MiXCR to reprocess the reads, holding one entry per CDR3 protein. Here the sample spans 510,000 or so distinct CDR3 sequences, 26% being singletons. This CDR3 region has 15 residues. Germline loops: CDR1 SGHNT, CDR2 YENEEA. V dropped 4 bases and J dropped 2 bases, with 12 bases sitting between them. The data originate from a study of T cell repertoires in cytomegalovirus infection. The material sequenced was PBMCs. The chain combines TRBV11-3 with TRBJ2-1, with D perhaps TRBD2 (5 bases). The TCR originated in a human donor in good health (CMV status not recorded). Some clones in this sample may be carry-over from other donors' samples. For the CDR3, the DNA is TGTGCCAGCAGCTGGCTAGCCGATCCCTACAATGAGCAGTTCTTC. It codes for CASSWLADPYNEQFF.